This record looks at one T cell receptor (beta chain) sequence and its context. Its target is not known. This PCR relied on a set of 60 Vbeta primers and 13 Jbeta primers. Some clones are missing from TCRdb's copy, which holds only in-frame ones; the method was immunoSEQ multiplex PCR. The sample has approximately 82,000 clones. The sample belongs to a study of cytomegalovirus exposure and HLA in healthy donors. Study background: An earlier analysis identified more than 90 million unique TCR beta sequences in approximately 190 million T cells.

The CDR3 has 14 amino acids. The germline V gene encodes CDR1 SGHRS and CDR2 YFSETQ. The V segment lost 7 bases and the J segment 7 bases; nucleotides outside the gene matches: 8. General study points: When the data were analyzed later, several of the most significant clusters appeared to be linked to common viral pathogens.

The sequenced sample was PBMCs. This receptor was taken from a woman aged 55-69 years in good health and CMV-seronegative. The chain couples TRBV5-1 to TRBJ2-1; 10 positions match TRBD2. CDR3 residues: CASQREGLGNEQFF. CDR3 DNA: TGCGCCAGCCAGCGGGAGGGCCTGGGAAATGAGCAGTTCTTC.